Sequencing of this TCR beta chain was carried out in a study of cytomegalovirus exposure and HLA in healthy donors. Overall study results and limits: A link between a missense DCLRE1C variant and TCR beta V- and J-gene trimming emerged from a later analysis. Prediction of most subjects' HLA-A and HLA-B alleles by TCR beta sequences was reportedly accurate.

The PCR employed 60 Vbeta primers together with 13 Jbeta primers. Repertoires were generated with immunoSEQ multiplex PCR, while TCRdb's copy carries only in-frame clones and drops some. The sample consists of some 120,000 clones, 65% to 80% of them appearing once. This clone was seen a handful of times. Its antigen is not identified. This CDR3 has 15 amino acids. Germline V gene sequence: CDR1 GTSNPN, CDR2 SVGIG (reference sequence). Unmatched junction bases numbered 3, after V lost 0 bases and J lost 3 bases. The chain carries TRBV30 and TRBJ2-1, with TRBD2 matching over 9 bases. The sequence was collected from a man aged 18-30 years in good health and CMV-seropositive. The sequencing input was PBMCs. The CDR3 loop is CAWSVASGVYNEQFF. CDR3 coding DNA: TGTGCCTGGAGTGTAGCTAGCGGGGTCTACAATGAGCAGTTCTTC. The full variable domain, completed using reference TRBV30 and TRBJ2-1, is SQTIHQWPATLVQPVGSPLSLECTVEGTSNPNLYWYRQAAGRGLQLLFYSVGIGQISSEVPQNLSASRPQDRQFILSSKKLLLSDSGFYLCAWSVASGVYNEQFFGPGTRLTVL.